This T cell receptor (beta chain) stems from a study of cytomegalovirus exposure and HLA in healthy donors. Findings of the study overall: In vitro checks showed that a few CMV-associated chains really do target CMV antigens.

CDR3 size: 11 residues. Trimming cost V 8 bases and J 2 bases, with 9 bases left between them. Germline V gene sequence: CDR1 GTSNPN, CDR2 SVGIG (reference sequence). The primer mix had 60 Vbeta and 13 Jbeta primers. Sequencing used immunoSEQ multiplex PCR; TCRdb keeps in-frame clones, though not all of them. Seen here are around 100,000 clones, roughly 80% observed once, and the top ten hold 3.5% to 4.5%. As concerns this clone: Its antigen is currently unknown.

The receptor was isolated from a man aged 50 to 60 in good health and CMV-seropositive. The rearrangement uses TRBV30 and TRBJ1-1, with D possibly being TRBD1 (5 bases). The sequenced sample was PBMCs. Here the CDR3 DNA reads TGTGCCGCAACAGGTAACACTGAAGCTTTCTTT. Its translation: CAATGNTEAFF.